Listed here are 24 T cell receptor beta chains from one sample, sequenced in a study of blood T cell repertoires in COVID-19. TCRdb's table, derived via immunoSEQ multiplex PCR, lists solely in-frame clones and lacks some. The sample lists around 200,000 clones, 65% to 85% occurring once. Sample: peripheral blood. These receptors all stem from a man aged 50-60 years with active or convalescent COVID-19.

The chain is built from TRBV5-1 and TRBJ2-1, with TRBD2 identical over 9 bases. The CDR3 runs to 16 residues. Per the germline V gene, CDR1 is SGHRS and CDR2 is YFSETQ. The ends lost 9 bases at V and 5 bases at J; junction bases unmatched: 15. This CDR3 is CATSPRVAGANNEQFF. CDR3 coding DNA: TGCGCCACCTCTCCGAGGGTAGCGGGGGCGAACAATGAGCAGTTCTTC.

The table lists this clone with a count of one. J is TRBJ1-3 and V is TRBV4-2; unclear D gene. Looked up from germline, CDR1 is LGHNA and CDR2 is YNFKEQ. Trimming took off 0 bases at V and 0 bases at J, with 6 bases between the two ends. The CDR3 runs to 15 residues. The CDR3 loop reads CASSQDRFSGNTIYF. For the CDR3, the DNA is TGTGCCAGCAGCCAAGACAGATTCTCTGGAAACACCATATATTTT.

The gene calls are TRBV6-5 and TRBJ1-1, with 7 bases fitting TRBD1. The ends lost 6 bases at V and 11 bases at J; junction bases unmatched: 12. This CDR3 comprises 13 residues. Per germline, CDR1 MNHEY and CDR2 SVGAGI. CDR3 sequence: CASSSPDRFGAFF. The CDR3 DNA sequence: TGTGCCAGCAGCTCCCCGGACAGGTTTGGGGCTTTCTTT.

The CDR3 loop is CSASFGGRAFF. The DNA for the CDR3 is TGCAGTGCTAGTTTCGGAGGGAGGGCTTTCTTT. This chain uses TRBV20-1 with TRBJ1-1, with D unclear. The CDR3 runs 11 residues. V was pared by 3 bases and J by 11 bases, with 13 bases between. The germline CDR1 and CDR2 sequences are DFQATT and SNEGSKA (reference sequence).

In its sample, this clone was seen once. The V and J genes are TRBV5-1 and TRBJ2-7; a possible D gene is TRBD2 (7 bases). Germline CDR1 is SGHRS and CDR2 is YFSETQ. With 3 bases removed from V and 2 bases from J, the gap between germline ends came to 21 bases. This CDR3 is built from 17 residues. This CDR3 reads CASSSAGSRGATYEQYF. CDR3 bases: TGCGCCAGCAGCTCAGCAGGGAGTCGGGGGGCCACCTACGAGCAGTACTTC. Together with reference TRBV5-1 and TRBJ2-7, the CDR3 gives the full variable domain: KAGVTQTPRYLIKTRGQQVTLSCSPISGHRSVSWYQQTPGQGLQFLFEYFSETQRNKGNFPGRFSGRQFSNSRSEMNVSTLELGDSALYLCASSSAGSRGATYEQYFGPGTRLTVT.

The chain carries TRBV29-1 and TRBJ1-6; D not resolved. This CDR3 spans 13 amino acids. CDR1 and CDR2 from the germline V gene are SQVTM and ANQGSEA. Trimming stripped 3 bases from V and 7 bases from J, with 10 bases between. The DNA for the CDR3 is TGCAGCGTTGATCAACAGATAAATTCACCCCTCCACTTT. Translated: CSVDQQINSPLHF.

The V call is TRBV5-4, the J call TRBJ2-4; 8 nucleotides line up with TRBD2. This CDR3 region has 15 residues. The junction had 11 bases not matched to a gene; V was cut back by 4 bases and J by 8 bases. Germline CDR1 SGHNT, CDR2 YYREEE (reference sequence). Here the CDR3 DNA reads TGTGCCAGCAGCGCGAGGGAAGCGGGGGAATACATTCAGTACTTC. It codes for CASSAREAGEYIQYF. Full variable domain (outside the CDR3, taken from reference TRBV5-4 and TRBJ2-4): ETGVTQSPTHLIKTRGQQVTLRCSSQSGHNTVSWYQQALGQGPQFIFQYYREEENGRGNFPPRFSGLQFPNYSSELNVNALELDDSALYLCASSAREAGEYIQYFGAGTRLSVL.

This clone was seen only a few times. This chain joins TRBV7-9 and TRBJ1-2; TRBD1 matches at 10 bases. After removal of 2 bases from V and 8 bases from J, the junction contained 14 bases not matched to a gene. Germline loops: CDR1 SEHNR, CDR2 FQNEAQ (reference sequence). The CDR3 runs 17 residues. The CDR3 nucleotides read TGTGCCAGCAGCTTACGTGGGACAGGGGAAATCTCAGGGGGCTACACCTTC. This translates into CASSLRGTGEISGGYTF.

J is TRBJ1-1 and V is TRBV5-4, with D possibly TRBD1 on 6 matching bases. Germline-derived CDR1 and CDR2 are SGHNT and YYREEE (reference sequence). V was trimmed by 4 bases and J by 4 bases, leaving 17 bases between them. The CDR3 is made up of 15 amino acids. The CDR3 DNA reads as TGTGCCAGCAGCACACAGAACAGGGTGGGCACTGAAGCTTTCTTT. This sequence encodes CASSTQNRVGTEAFF.

This clone appeared once. The V and J genes are TRBV10-3 and TRBJ1-2; 9 bases map to TRBD1. CDR3 size: 16 residues. J gave up 2 bases and V 7 bases, and 11 bases lay outside the gene matches. The V gene's germline CDR1 is ENHRY and CDR2 SYGVKD. DNA for the CDR3: TGTGCCATCACTCCCAGTACCGGACAGGGGAACTATGGCTACACCTTC. Residues: CAITPSTGQGNYGYTF.

This clone was picked up many times. The chain employs TRBV7-9 and TRBJ2-7; a possible D gene is TRBD2 (5 bases). Between the trimmed V and J ends, which lost 11 bases and 7 bases, there was a span of 21 bases. Germline CDR1 reads SEHNR; CDR2 reads FQNEAQ (reference sequence). The CDR3 is 13 residues long. The CDR3 DNA reads TGTGCCCTCGGGGTGAGGTCTGGGGAGGAGCAGTACTTC. Encoded protein: CALGVRSGEEQYF.

The chain links TRBV27 to TRBJ1-1; 9 bases fit TRBD1. CDR1 and CDR2 (germline): MNHEY, SMNVEV (reference sequence). The J segment lost 0 bases and the V segment lost 2 bases, leaving 16 bases of the junction unmatched. CDR3 size: 20 residues. CDR3 sequence reads: CASSLKDRGSPHGLNTEAFF. In nucleotides, the CDR3 is TGTGCCAGCAGTTTAAAAGACAGGGGGTCCCCACATGGATTGAACACTGAAGCTTTCTTT.

This chain links TRBV5-1 with TRBJ1-4, with TRBD1 matching over 8 bases. The CDR3 extends over 16 amino acids. Germline V gene sequence: CDR1 SGHRS, CDR2 YFSETQ. J gave up 8 bases and V 4 bases, and 13 bases lay outside the gene matches. CDR3 bases: TGCGCCAGCAGCCCGGGGACAGGTGGGGGGAGCGAAAAACTGTTTTTT. It codes for CASSPGTGGGSEKLFF. Looking up the rest from reference TRBV5-1 and TRBJ1-4 gives the full variable domain: KAGVTQTPRYLIKTRGQQVTLSCSPISGHRSVSWYQQTPGQGLQFLFEYFSETQRNKGNFPGRFSGRQFSNSRSEMNVSTLELGDSALYLCASSPGTGGGSEKLFFGSGTQLSVL.

The V and J genes are TRBV21-1 and TRBJ1-1; the table names TRBD1, a call not compared with the DNA. TRBV21-1 is a pseudogene locus. The CDR3 runs 16 residues. CDR3 nucleotide sequence: TGTGCCAGCAGCGACCGGGACAGCGCAAGGCGGACTGAAGCTTTCTTT. It translates to CASSDRDSARRTEAFF.

This clone has a single count. The rearrangement joins TRBV30 to TRBJ1-5; D gene ambiguous. This CDR3 spans 12 amino acids. Per the germline V gene, CDR1 is GTSNPN and CDR2 is SVGIG (reference sequence). The germline V and J ends were trimmed by 1 base and 5 bases, with 6 bases remaining between them. The CDR3 sequence is CAWSDSDQPQHF. CDR3 bases: TGTGCCTGGAGTGACAGTGATCAGCCCCAGCATTTT.

This sequence joins TRBV4-3 and TRBJ1-2, with D possibly TRBD1 on 5 matching bases. Per germline, CDR1 LGHNA and CDR2 YSLEER. Trimming removed 3 bases at V and 6 bases at J, with 11 bases between. The CDR3 sequence is 13 residues long. The CDR3: CASSHASTDGYTF. The CDR3 nucleotides read TGCGCCAGCAGCCATGCGTCGACAGATGGCTACACCTTC.

This clone was detected only a few times. This chain connects TRBV5-5 to TRBJ1-2; TRBD1 aligns across 8 bases. Trimming cost V 4 bases and J 8 bases; bases outside gene matches: 19. This CDR3 has 17 amino acids. Germline CDR1 SGHKS, CDR2 YYEKEE (reference sequence). CDR3 in DNA: TGTGCCAGCAGCCGAGTCTTTATAGCGGACAGGGCGGAAGGCTACACCTTC. It specifies CASSRVFIADRAEGYTF. Together with reference TRBV5-5 and TRBJ1-2, the CDR3 gives the full variable domain: DAGVTQSPTHLIKTRGQQVTLRCSPISGHKSVSWYQQVLGQGPQFIFQYYEKEERGRGNFPDRFSARQFPNYSSELNVNALLLGDSALYLCASSRVFIADRAEGYTFGSGTRLTVV.

The chain employs TRBV3-1 (or the pseudogene TRBV3-2) and TRBJ1-3; 8 bases line up with TRBD1. The germline gives CDR1 LGHDT, CDR2 YNNKEL (reference sequence). The V and J ends lost 3 bases and 1 base, in that order; junction bases with no gene match: 5. The CDR3 is made up of 16 amino acids. CDR3 nucleotide sequence: TGTGCCAGCAGCCATCCAGGACAGGGTTCTGGAAACACCATATATTTT. The encoded protein is CASSHPGQGSGNTIYF.

The J gene is TRBJ1-1, the V gene TRBV7-6; D not certain. This CDR3 contains 13 residues. Trimming shortened V by 0 bases and J by 8 bases, and 10 bases separated the two germline ends. Germline-derived CDR1 and CDR2 are SGHVS and FNYEAQ. CDR3 region: CASSLARRAEAFF. The CDR3 DNA reads as TGTGCCAGCAGCTTAGCGCGAAGAGCCGAAGCTTTCTTT.

The chain couples TRBV15 to TRBJ2-2, with TRBD2 identical over 9 bases. With 5 bases clipped from V and 6 bases from J, the junction kept 10 bases outside the gene matches. Germline V lookup: CDR1 LNHNV, CDR2 YYDKDF (reference sequence). The CDR3 extends over 16 amino acids. In DNA form, the CDR3 reads TGTGCCACCAGCGGATTAGCGGGAGCCGGGGCCGGGGAGCTGTTTTTT. It specifies CATSGLAGAGAGELFF.

The rearrangement joins TRBV7-2 to TRBJ1-2, with D unresolved. Germline-derived CDR1 and CDR2 are SGHTA and FQGNSA. This CDR3 region has 15 residues. Between the trimmed V and J ends, which lost 1 base and 3 bases, there was a span of 12 bases. CDR3: CASSLDSTPYYGYTF. The CDR3 bases are TGTGCCAGCAGCTTAGACAGTACTCCGTACTATGGCTACACCTTC. The whole variable domain, filled in from reference TRBV7-2 and TRBJ1-2, reads GAGVSQSPSNKVTEKGKDVELRCDPISGHTALYWYRQSLGQGLEFLIYFQGNSAPDKSGLPSDRFSAERTGGSVSTLTIQRTQQEDSAVYLCASSLDSTPYYGYTFGSGTRLTVV.

The chain couples TRBV6-2 or TRBV6-3 to TRBJ1-5; D ambiguous. Germline CDR1 is MNHEY and CDR2 is SVGEGT. The CDR3 runs 13 residues. Trimming stripped 2 bases from V and 9 bases from J, with 11 bases between. CDR3 DNA: TGTGCCAGCAGTTACCGGGTCCGGGGGCCCCAGCATTTT. It translates to CASSYRVRGPQHF.

The chain has TRBV5-1 and TRBJ2-1; no clear D. This CDR3 spans 12 amino acids. Germline CDR1 SGHRS, CDR2 YFSETQ. Trimming shortened V by 2 bases and J by 9 bases, and 9 bases separated the two germline ends. CDR3 in DNA: TGCGCCAGCAGCTTCGCGGAAGCTGAGCAGTTCTTC. Protein sequence: CASSFAEAEQFF.

This sequence joins TRBV3-1 (or the pseudogene TRBV3-2) and TRBJ2-3, with 7 bases that match TRBD1. CDR1 and CDR2 (germline): LGHDT, YNNKEL (reference sequence). The CDR3 spans 15 residues. After removal of 1 base from V and 5 bases from J, the junction contained 6 bases not matched to a gene. CDR3 amino acids: CASSQVGGEVDTQYF. Here the CDR3 DNA reads TGTGCCAGCAGCCAAGTAGGGGGCGAGGTAGATACGCAGTATTTT.